Sequencing of this T cell receptor (beta chain) was carried out in a study of siplizumab effects on memory and regulatory T cells. Profiling relied on immunoSEQ multiplex PCR, and the TCRdb table lists in-frame clones only, not all of them. The sample lists about 69,000 clones; approximately 88% were seen once. Sequencing input: Tregs sorted from blood. The TCR originated in a human donor in good health.

The DNA of the CDR3 is TGCGCCAGCAGCTCGGGACTAGCGGGAGGGCCGGGTTACAATGAGCAGTTCTTC. Its translation: CASSSGLAGGPGYNEQFF. The rearrangement uses TRBV5-1 and TRBJ2-1; 16 bases align to TRBD2. The CDR3 has 18 residues. Looked up from germline, CDR1 is SGHRS and CDR2 is YFSETQ. J lost 4 bases, V lost 3 bases, and 7 bases had no gene match.